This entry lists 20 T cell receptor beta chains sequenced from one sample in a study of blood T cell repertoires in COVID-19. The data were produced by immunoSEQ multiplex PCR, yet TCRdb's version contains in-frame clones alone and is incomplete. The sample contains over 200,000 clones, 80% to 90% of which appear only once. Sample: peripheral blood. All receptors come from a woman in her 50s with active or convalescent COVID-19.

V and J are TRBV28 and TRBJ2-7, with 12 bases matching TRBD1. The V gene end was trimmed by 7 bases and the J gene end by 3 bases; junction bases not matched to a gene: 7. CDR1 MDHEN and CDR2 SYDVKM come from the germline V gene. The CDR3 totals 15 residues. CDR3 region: CASTEGQGAFYEQYV. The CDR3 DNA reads TGTGCCAGCACCGAGGGACAGGGGGCCTTCTACGAGCAGTACGTC.

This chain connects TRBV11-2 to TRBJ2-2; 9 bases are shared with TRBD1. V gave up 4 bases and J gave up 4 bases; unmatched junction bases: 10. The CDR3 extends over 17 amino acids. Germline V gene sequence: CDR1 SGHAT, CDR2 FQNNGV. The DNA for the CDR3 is TGTGCCAGCAGCTCATCCCTCGGGACAGGGTTCACCGGGGAGCTGTTTTTT. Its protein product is CASSSSLGTGFTGELFF.

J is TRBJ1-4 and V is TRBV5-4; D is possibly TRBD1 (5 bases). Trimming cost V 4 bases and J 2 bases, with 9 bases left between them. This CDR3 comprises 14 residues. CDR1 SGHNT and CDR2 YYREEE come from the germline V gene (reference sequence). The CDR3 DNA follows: TGTGCCAGCAGCCGCGGGGGGACTAATGAAAAACTGTTTTTT. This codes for CASSRGGTNEKLFF. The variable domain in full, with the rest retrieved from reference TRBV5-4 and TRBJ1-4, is ETGVTQSPTHLIKTRGQQVTLRCSSQSGHNTVSWYQQALGQGPQFIFQYYREEENGRGNFPPRFSGLQFPNYSSELNVNALELDDSALYLCASSRGGTNEKLFFGSGTQLSVL.

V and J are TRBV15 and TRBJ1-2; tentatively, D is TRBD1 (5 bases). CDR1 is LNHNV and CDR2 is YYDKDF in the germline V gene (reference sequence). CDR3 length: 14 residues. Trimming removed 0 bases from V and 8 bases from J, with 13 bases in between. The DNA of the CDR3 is TGTGCCACCAGCAGAGATCGCGGGGCTTTCGGCTACACCTTC. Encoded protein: CATSRDRGAFGYTF.

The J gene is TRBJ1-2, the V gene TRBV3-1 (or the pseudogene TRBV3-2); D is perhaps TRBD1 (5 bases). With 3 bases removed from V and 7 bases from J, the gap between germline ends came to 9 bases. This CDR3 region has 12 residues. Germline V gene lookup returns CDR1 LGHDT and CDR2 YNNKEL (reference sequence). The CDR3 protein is CASSHRRGGYTF. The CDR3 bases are TGTGCCAGCAGCCACCGGAGGGGTGGCTACACCTTC.

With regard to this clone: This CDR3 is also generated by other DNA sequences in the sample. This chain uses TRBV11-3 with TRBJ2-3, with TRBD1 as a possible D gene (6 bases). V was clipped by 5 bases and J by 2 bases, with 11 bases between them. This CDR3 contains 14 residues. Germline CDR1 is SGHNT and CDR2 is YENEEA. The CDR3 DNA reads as TGTGCCAGCAGCCTCCAGGGGTCCACAGATACGCAGTATTTT. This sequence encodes CASSLQGSTDTQYF.

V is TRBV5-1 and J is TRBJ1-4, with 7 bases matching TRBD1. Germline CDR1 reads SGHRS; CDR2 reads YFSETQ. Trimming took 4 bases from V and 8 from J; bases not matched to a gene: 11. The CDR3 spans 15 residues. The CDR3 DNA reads TGCGCCAGCAGCCCACCGGCAGGGGGATCCGAAAAACTGTTTTTT. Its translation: CASSPPAGGSEKLFF.

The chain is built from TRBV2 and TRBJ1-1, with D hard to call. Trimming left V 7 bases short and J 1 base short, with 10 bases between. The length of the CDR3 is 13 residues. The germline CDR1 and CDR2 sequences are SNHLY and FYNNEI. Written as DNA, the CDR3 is TGTGCCAGCAAACTCCTTTGGAACACTGAAGCTTTCTTT. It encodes CASKLLWNTEAFF.

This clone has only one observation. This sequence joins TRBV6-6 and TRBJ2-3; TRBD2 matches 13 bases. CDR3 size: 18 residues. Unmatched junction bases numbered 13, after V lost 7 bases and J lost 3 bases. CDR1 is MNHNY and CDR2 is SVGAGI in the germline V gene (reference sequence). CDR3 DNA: TGTGCCAGCATTCGGGGGACTAGCGGGGATCGGAGGACAGATACGCAGTATTTT. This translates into CASIRGTSGDRRTDTQYF.

The CDR3: CASTRTGANYGYTF. DNA for the CDR3: TGTGCCAGCACCAGGACAGGCGCTAACTATGGCTACACCTTC. This chain joins TRBV2 and TRBJ1-2; 7 nucleotides line up with TRBD1. V gave up 7 bases and J gave up 0 bases; unmatched junction bases: 5. Germline lookup yields CDR1 SNHLY and CDR2 FYNNEI. The CDR3 has 14 amino acids.

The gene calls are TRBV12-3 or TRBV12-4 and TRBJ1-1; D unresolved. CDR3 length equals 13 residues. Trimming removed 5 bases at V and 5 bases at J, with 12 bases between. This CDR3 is CASSVGRETEAFF. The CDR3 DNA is TGTGCCAGCAGTGTGGGGAGGGAAACTGAAGCTTTCTTT.

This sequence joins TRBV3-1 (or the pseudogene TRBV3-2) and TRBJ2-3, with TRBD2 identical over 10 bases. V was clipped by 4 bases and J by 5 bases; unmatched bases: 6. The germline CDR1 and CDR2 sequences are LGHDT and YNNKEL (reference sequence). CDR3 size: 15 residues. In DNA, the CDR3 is TGTGCCAGCAGCCCCCAAGCGGGGGGGCGAGATACGCAGTATTTT. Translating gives CASSPQAGGRDTQYF.

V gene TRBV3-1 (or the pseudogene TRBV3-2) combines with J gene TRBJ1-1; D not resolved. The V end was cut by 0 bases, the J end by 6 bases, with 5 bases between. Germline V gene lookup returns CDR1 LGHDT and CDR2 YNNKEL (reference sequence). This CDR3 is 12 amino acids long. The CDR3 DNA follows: TGTGCCAGCAGCCAAGACCTTTCTGAAGCTTTCTTT. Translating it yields CASSQDLSEAFF.

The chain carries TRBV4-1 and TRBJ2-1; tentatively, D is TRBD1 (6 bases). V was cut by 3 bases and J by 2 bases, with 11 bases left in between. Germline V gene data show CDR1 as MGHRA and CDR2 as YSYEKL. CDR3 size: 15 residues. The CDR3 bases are TGCGCCAGCAGCCACCCGGACAGAACCTACAATGAGCAGTTCTTC. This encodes CASSHPDRTYNEQFF.

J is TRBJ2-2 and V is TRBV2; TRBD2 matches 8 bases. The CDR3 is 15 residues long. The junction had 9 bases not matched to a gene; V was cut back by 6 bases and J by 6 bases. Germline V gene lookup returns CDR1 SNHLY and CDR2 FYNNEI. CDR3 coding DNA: TGTGCCAGCAGCTACGGGGGGGCATTGCCCGGGGAGCTGTTTTTT. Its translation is CASSYGGALPGELFF.

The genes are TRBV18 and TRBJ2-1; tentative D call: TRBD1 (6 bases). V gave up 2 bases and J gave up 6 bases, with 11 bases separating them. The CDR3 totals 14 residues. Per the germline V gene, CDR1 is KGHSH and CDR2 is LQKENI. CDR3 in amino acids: CASSPIQGGNEQFF. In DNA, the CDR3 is TGTGCCAGCTCACCAATACAGGGTGGCAATGAGCAGTTCTTC. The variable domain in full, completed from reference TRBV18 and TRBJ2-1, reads NAGVMQNPRHLVRRRGQEARLRCSPMKGHSHVYWYRQLPEEGLKFMVYLQKENIIDESGMPKERFSAEFPKEGPSILRIQQVVRGDSAAYFCASSPIQGGNEQFFGPGTRLTVL.

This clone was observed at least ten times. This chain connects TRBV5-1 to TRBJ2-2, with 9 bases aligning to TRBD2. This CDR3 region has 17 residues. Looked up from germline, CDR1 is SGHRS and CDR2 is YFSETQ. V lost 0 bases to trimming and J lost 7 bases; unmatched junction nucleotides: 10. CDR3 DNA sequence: TGCGCCAGCAGCTTGGCCGCTAGCGGGATAAATATCGGGGAGCTGTTTTTT. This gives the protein CASSLAASGINIGELFF.

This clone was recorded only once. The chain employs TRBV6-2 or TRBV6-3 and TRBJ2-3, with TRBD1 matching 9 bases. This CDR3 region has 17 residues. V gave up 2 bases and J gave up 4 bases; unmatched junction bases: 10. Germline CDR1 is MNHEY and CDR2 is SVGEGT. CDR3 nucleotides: TGTGCCAGCAGTTACCCCCTAGGCGGACAGGGGCCAGATACGCAGTATTTT. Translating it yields CASSYPLGGQGPDTQYF.

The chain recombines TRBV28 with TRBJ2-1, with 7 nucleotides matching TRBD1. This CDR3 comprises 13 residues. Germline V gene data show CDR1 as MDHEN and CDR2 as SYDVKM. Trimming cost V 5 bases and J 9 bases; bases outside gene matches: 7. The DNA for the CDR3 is TGTGCCAGCAGTCCTACAGGGGAGAGTGAGCAGTTCTTC. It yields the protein CASSPTGESEQFF.

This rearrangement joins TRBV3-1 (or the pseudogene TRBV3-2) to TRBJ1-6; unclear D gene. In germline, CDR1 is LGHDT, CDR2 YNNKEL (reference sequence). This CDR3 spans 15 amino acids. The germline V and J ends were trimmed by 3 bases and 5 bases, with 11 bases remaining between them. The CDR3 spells CASSQSLQDNSPLHF. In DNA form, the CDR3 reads TGTGCCAGCAGCCAGTCGTTACAAGATAATTCACCCCTCCACTTT.